These T cell receptor beta chains were read from a single sample in a study of T cells in localized non-small cell lung cancer. This table comes from immunoSEQ multiplex PCR, and its TCRdb copy is limited to in-frame clones, with some not included. The sample has about 75,000 clones, 80% seen once. Sequenced here: peripheral blood, sampled before any cancer treatment. These receptors were obtained from a female donor older than 55 with stage I lung adenocarcinoma. CDR3s include the opening cysteine and the closing phenylalanine or tryptophan. A D gene is named only where the DNA matches it firmly. A row's size may be missing; if present it is once, few, many or a size class.

>.|.|TRBJ1-1|TRBV7-2
CASSYENTEAFF
TGTGCCAGCAGCTACGAGAACACTGAAGCTTTCTTT
>.|.|TRBJ1-5|TRBV12-5
CASGTTSGADLRNQPQHF
TGTGCTAGTGGTACAACCTCAGGGGCGGACCTGAGAAATCAGCCCCAGCATTTT
>TRBD2|once|TRBJ2-5|TRBV5-6
CASSFSTSGSMETQYF
TGTGCCAGCAGCTTTTCGACTAGCGGGAGTATGGAGACCCAGTACTTC
>TRBD1|.|TRBJ1-1|TRBV28
CASSLDTGVGNTEAFF
TGTGCCAGCAGTTTAGACACAGGGGTCGGGAACACTGAAGCTTTCTTT
>.|few|TRBJ1-2|TRBV30
CAWSAGSYGYTF
TGTGCCTGGAGTGCAGGGAGCTATGGCTACACCTTC
>.|.|TRBJ2-1|TRBV10-3
CAISPSRHEQFF
TGTGCCATCAGCCCCTCTAGGCATGAGCAGTTCTTC
>.|.|TRBJ1-1|TRBV11-2
CASGQYFMNTEAFF
TGTGCCAGCGGGCAGTACTTCATGAACACTGAAGCTTTCTTT
>.|.|TRBJ1-2|TRBV18
CASSPPGPRNYGYTF
TGTGCCAGCTCACCACCAGGCCCCCGTAACTATGGCTACACCTTC
>TRBD1|.|TRBJ2-7|TRBV9
CASSAGGQGSHEQYF
TGTGCCAGCAGCGCCGGAGGACAGGGTTCCCACGAGCAGTACTTC
>.|.|TRBJ1-1|TRBV5-1
CASSSRTDTEAFF
TGCGCCAGCAGCTCAAGGACAGACACTGAAGCTTTCTTT
>TRBD1|.|TRBJ1-4|TRBV29-1
CSVRTGSNEKLFF
TGCAGCGTTAGGACAGGCTCCAATGAAAAACTGTTTTTT
>.|many|TRBJ1-2|TRBV25-1
CASSPQRGYGYTF
TGTGCCAGCAGTCCCCAAAGGGGGTACGGCTACACCTTC
>.|.|TRBJ2-3|TRBV19
CASSMVGSTDTQYF
TGTGCCAGTAGTATGGTGGGTTCCACAGATACGCAGTATTTT
>TRBD1|few|TRBJ1-1|TRBV7-8
CASSLRRGGSGTEAFF
TGTGCCAGCAGCTTAAGGCGAGGGGGCTCGGGCACTGAAGCTTTCTTT
>.|.|TRBJ1-3|TRBV7-8
CASSLVRSGNTIYF
TGTGCCAGCAGCTTAGTCCGCAGTGGAAACACCATATATTTT
>TRBD2|.|TRBJ2-1|TRBV19
CASSMGRRGGSANEQFF
TGTGCCAGTAGTATGGGGCGTCGGGGGGGAAGCGCCAATGAGCAGTTCTTC